Following are 14 T cell receptor beta chains from one sample sequenced in a study of OX40 agonist ivuxolimab in advanced cancers. This table comes from immunoSEQ multiplex PCR, and its TCRdb copy is limited to in-frame clones, with some not included. Of 15,000 to 25,000 clones in the sample, approximately 91% were seen once. This material consisted of CD4+ or CD8+ T cells sorted from blood, taken in a trial of the OX40 agonist ivuxolimab. The source of these receptors is an adult with an advanced solid tumor such as melanoma, head and neck, liver or kidney cancer.

The rearrangement uses TRBV9 and TRBJ1-3, with D possibly being TRBD1 (5 bases). Germline CDR1 and CDR2: SGDLS and YYNGEE. CDR3 size: 15 residues. V was shortened by 4 bases and J by 4 bases, with 15 bases between the two germline ends. CDR3: CASSPRDLLGNTIYF. The CDR3 DNA follows: TGTGCCAGCAGCCCCCGGGACTTGCTCGGAAACACCATATATTTT.

The gene calls are TRBV27 and TRBJ2-2; a possible D gene is TRBD2 (7 bases). CDR3 size: 15 residues. Trimming pared 3 bases from V and 4 bases from J, leaving 12 bases between. Germline assignment: CDR1 MNHEY and CDR2 SMNVEV (reference sequence). The CDR3 spells CASSLAGAATGELFF. The CDR3 DNA reads as TGTGCCAGCAGTTTGGCGGGGGCAGCCACCGGGGAGCTGTTTTTT.

The chain has TRBV7-3 and TRBJ2-7, with D perhaps matching TRBD1 (5 bases). The V gene lost 5 bases and the J gene lost 3 bases, with 20 bases spanning the gap. Germline CDR1 is SGHTA and CDR2 is FQGTGA. There are 16 residues in the CDR3. The DNA of the CDR3 is TGTGCCAGCAGCGCCCAAGGCACCCAGGGAAACTACGAGCAGTACTTC. Its protein is CASSAQGTQGNYEQYF.

The chain combines TRBV27 with TRBJ2-1; D is uncertain. Trimming left V 0 bases short and J 0 bases short, with 12 bases between. The CDR3 totals 17 residues. Germline values: CDR1 MNHEY, CDR2 SMNVEV (reference sequence). The CDR3 spells CASSLSVPSSSYNEQFF. The CDR3 DNA reads as TGTGCCAGCAGTTTATCAGTACCCTCGAGCTCCTACAATGAGCAGTTCTTC.

V gene TRBV7-6 combines with J gene TRBJ1-3; D perhaps matches TRBD1 (5 bases). The CDR3 consists of 13 residues. Trimming cost V 5 bases and J 3 bases, with 8 bases left between them. Germline assignment: CDR1 SGHVS and CDR2 FNYEAQ. In nucleotides, the CDR3 is TGTGCCAGCAGCCCAACAGGTGGAAACACCATATATTTT. This sequence encodes CASSPTGGNTIYF.

The sample holds one count of this clone. The chain employs TRBV11-3 and TRBJ2-2; TRBD1 agrees at 8 bases. The CDR3 has 14 amino acids. V was pared by 4 bases and J by 6 bases, with 4 bases of the junction left unmatched. Germline V gives CDR1 SGHNT, CDR2 YENEEA. CDR3 protein: CASSSRDRPGELFF. CDR3 DNA sequence: TGTGCCAGCAGCTCCCGGGACAGGCCCGGGGAGCTGTTTTTT.

This chain links TRBV7-6 with TRBJ2-7; 8 bases agree with TRBD2. This CDR3 contains 12 residues. The ends lost 2 bases at V and 6 bases at J; junction bases unmatched: 0. Germline assignment: CDR1 SGHVS and CDR2 FNYEAQ. The CDR3 DNA reads as TGTGCCAGCAGCTTAACTAGCGGCGAGCAGTACTTC. This gives the protein CASSLTSGEQYF.

The genes are TRBV6-4 and TRBJ2-2; TRBD1 agrees at 10 bases. The trim removed 5 bases at V and 6 bases at J, leaving 6 bases unmatched. Per the germline V gene, CDR1 is MRHNA and CDR2 is SNTAGT. The CDR3 runs 15 residues. CDR3 bases: TGTGCCAGCAGTTCCGGGACAGGGGTGGCCGGGGAGCTGTTTTTT. This translates into CASSSGTGVAGELFF.

The chain recombines TRBV29-1 with TRBJ2-1; D possibly corresponds to TRBD2 (5 bases). V was trimmed by 1 base and J by 10 bases, leaving 17 bases between them. Per the germline V gene, CDR1 is SQVTM and CDR2 is ANQGSEA. The length of the CDR3 is 14 residues. The CDR3 region is CSVEVGALGGEQFF. The CDR3 DNA follows: TGCAGCGTTGAAGTAGGCGCCTTAGGAGGAGAGCAGTTCTTC.

The sample holds a few counts of this clone. This sequence joins TRBV9 and TRBJ2-1; possibly TRBD2 for D (5 bases). The CDR3 extends over 15 amino acids. Trimming cost V 0 bases and J 2 bases, with 9 bases left between them. Germline V gene data show CDR1 as SGDLS and CDR2 as YYNGEE. This chain's CDR3 is CASSVAGTAYNEQFF. CDR3 coding DNA: TGTGCCAGCAGCGTAGCGGGAACCGCCTACAATGAGCAGTTCTTC.

The rearrangement joins TRBV7-2 to TRBJ1-3; D gene ambiguous. V lost 3 bases and J 4 bases, leaving 1 base between the germline ends. The V gene's germline CDR1 is SGHTA and CDR2 FQGNSA. This CDR3 has 11 residues. CDR3 DNA sequence: TGTGCCAGCAGCTTGGGAAACACCATATATTTT. Protein product: CASSLGNTIYF.

J is TRBJ2-6 and V is TRBV28, with TRBD1 matching over 10 bases. CDR3 length: 18 residues. Looked up from germline, CDR1 is MDHEN and CDR2 is SYDVKM. V lost 6 bases and J lost 0; bases outside the gene matches: 8. CDR3 in amino acids: CASRTWTGGSSGANVLTF. The CDR3 DNA reads as TGTGCCAGCAGAACTTGGACAGGGGGTTCCTCTGGGGCCAACGTCCTGACTTTC.

This clone is a singleton in its sample. This chain connects TRBV11-1 to TRBJ2-7; the D is unclear. The CDR3 contains 11 residues. Germline V gives CDR1 SGHAT, CDR2 FQDESV (reference sequence). Trimming cost V 2 bases and J 5 bases, with 4 bases left between them. CDR3 residues: CASSLSNEQYF. The CDR3 region has the DNA TGTGCCAGCAGCTTAAGCAACGAGCAGTACTTC.

The gene calls are TRBV7-9 and TRBJ2-1, with D uncertain. Germline lookup yields CDR1 SEHNR and CDR2 FQNEAQ (reference sequence). CDR3 size: 13 residues. V was shortened by 8 bases and J by 4 bases, with 12 bases between the two germline ends. CDR3 DNA: TGTGCCAGCGGCGCTTTACCATACAATGAGCAGTTCTTC. Its translation: CASGALPYNEQFF.